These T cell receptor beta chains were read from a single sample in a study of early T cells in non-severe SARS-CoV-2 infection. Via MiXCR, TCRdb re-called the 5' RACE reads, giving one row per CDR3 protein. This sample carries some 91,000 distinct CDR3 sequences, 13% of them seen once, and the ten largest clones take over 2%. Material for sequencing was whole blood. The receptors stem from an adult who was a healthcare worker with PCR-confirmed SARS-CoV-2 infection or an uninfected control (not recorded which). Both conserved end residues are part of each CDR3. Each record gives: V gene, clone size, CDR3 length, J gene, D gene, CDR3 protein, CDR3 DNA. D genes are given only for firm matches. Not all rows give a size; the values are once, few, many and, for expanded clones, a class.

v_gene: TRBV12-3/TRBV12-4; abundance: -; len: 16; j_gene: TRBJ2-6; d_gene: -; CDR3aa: CASRVDSYSGANVLTF; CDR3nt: TGTGCCAGCAGGGTCGACAGTTACTCTGGGGCCAACGTCCTGACTTTC
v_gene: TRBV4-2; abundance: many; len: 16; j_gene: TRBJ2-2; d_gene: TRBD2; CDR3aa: CASSQGLAGNTGELFF; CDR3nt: TGTGCCAGCAGCCAAGGACTAGCGGGGAACACCGGGGAGCTGTTTTTT
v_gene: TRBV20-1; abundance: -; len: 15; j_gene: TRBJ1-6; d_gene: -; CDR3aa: CSARDRDTYNSPLHF; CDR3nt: TGCAGTGCTAGAGATCGGGATACCTATAATTCACCCCTCCACTTT
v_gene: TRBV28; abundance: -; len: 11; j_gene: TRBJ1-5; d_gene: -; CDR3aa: CASSSYQPQHF; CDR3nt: TGTGCCAGCAGCTCCTATCAGCCCCAGCATTTT
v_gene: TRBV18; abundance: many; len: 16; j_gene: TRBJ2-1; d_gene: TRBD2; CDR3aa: CASSPILAGGSNEQFF; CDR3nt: TGTGCCAGCTCACCGATCTTAGCGGGGGGATCCAATGAGCAGTTCTTC
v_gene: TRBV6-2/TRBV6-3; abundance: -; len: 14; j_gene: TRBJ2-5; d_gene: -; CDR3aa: CASSYSTNKETQYF; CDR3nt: TGTGCCAGCAGTTACTCGACTAACAAAGAGACCCAGTACTTC
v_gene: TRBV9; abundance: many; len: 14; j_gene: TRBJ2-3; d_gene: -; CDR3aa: CASSVAPSADTQYF; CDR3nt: TGTGCCAGCAGCGTAGCCCCCTCAGCAGATACGCAGTATTTT
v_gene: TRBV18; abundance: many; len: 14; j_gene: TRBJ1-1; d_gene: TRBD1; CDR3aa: CASSPGQGATEAFF; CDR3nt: TGTGCCAGCTCACCCGGACAGGGGGCCACTGAAGCTTTCTTT
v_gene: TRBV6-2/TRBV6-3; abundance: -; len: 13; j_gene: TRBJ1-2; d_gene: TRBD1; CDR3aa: CASRRVDRGGYTF; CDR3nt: TGTGCCAGCAGGAGGGTGGACAGGGGCGGCTACACCTTC
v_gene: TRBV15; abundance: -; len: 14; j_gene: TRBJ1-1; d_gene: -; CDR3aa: CATSRDLGQFEAFF; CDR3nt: TGTGCCACCAGCAGAGATCTGGGCCAGTTTGAAGCTTTCTTT
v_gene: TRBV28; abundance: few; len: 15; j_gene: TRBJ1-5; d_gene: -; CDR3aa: CASRNNRALNQPQHF; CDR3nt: TGTGCCAGCCGAAATAACAGGGCCCTCAATCAGCCCCAGCATTTT
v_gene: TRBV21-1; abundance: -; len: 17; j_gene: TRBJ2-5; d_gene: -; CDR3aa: CASSPDLKRGYQETQYF; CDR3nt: TGTGCCAGCAGCCCCGACCTGAAGAGGGGTTACCAAGAGACCCAGTACTTC
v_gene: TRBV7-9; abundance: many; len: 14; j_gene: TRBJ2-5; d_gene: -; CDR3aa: CASSLEGVAETQYF; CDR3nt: TGTGCCAGCAGCTTAGAGGGGGTGGCAGAGACCCAGTACTTC
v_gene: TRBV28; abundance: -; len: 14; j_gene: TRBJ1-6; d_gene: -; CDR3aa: CASSLRELVSPLHF; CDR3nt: TGTGCCAGCAGTTTAAGGGAACTAGTTTCACCCCTCCACTTT
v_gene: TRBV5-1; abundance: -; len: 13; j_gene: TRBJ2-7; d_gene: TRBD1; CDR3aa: CASSPRDRLSALF; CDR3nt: TGCGCCAGCAGCCCCCGGGACAGGCTCTCCGCCCTGTTC
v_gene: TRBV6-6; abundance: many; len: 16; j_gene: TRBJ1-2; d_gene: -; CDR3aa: CASSYSNGGEDYGYTF; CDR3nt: TGTGCCAGCAGTTACTCGAACGGGGGGGAGGACTATGGCTACACCTTC
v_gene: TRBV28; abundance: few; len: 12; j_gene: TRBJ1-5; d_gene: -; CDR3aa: CATLQGNQPQHF; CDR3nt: TGTGCCACCTTACAAGGGAATCAGCCCCAGCATTTT
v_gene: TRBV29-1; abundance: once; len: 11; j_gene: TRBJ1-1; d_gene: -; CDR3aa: CSGWMNTEAFF; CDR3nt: TGCAGCGGGTGGATGAACACTGAAGCTTTCTTT
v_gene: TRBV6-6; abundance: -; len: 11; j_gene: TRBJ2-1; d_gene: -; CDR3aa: CASSTGNEQFF; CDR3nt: TGTGCCAGCAGCACAGGGAACGAGCAGTTCTTC
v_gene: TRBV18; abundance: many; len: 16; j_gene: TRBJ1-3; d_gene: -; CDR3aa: CASSPRTGSGGNTIYF; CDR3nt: TGTGCCAGCTCACCACGGACCGGGTCGGGAGGAAACACCATATATTTT
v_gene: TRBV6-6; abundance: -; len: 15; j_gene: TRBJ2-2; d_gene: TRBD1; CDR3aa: CASSYRGQTTGELFF; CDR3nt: TGTGCCAGCAGTTACAGGGGACAGACCACCGGGGAGCTGTTTTTT
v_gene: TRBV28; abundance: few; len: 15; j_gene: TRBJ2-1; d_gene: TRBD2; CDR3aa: CASRAGLAEYNEQFF; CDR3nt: TGTGCCAGCAGAGCGGGACTAGCGGAATACAATGAGCAGTTCTTC
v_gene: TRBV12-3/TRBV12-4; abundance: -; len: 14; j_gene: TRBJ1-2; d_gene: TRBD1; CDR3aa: CASSASRGRGGYTF; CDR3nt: TGTGCCAGCAGTGCGAGCAGGGGGCGCGGTGGCTACACCTTC
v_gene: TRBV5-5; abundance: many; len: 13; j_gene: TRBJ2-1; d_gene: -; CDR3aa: CASSLDTYNEQFF; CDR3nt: TGTGCCAGCAGCTTGGACACCTACAATGAGCAGTTCTTC
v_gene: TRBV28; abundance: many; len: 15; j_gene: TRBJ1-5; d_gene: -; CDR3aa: CASSALWGSNQPQHF; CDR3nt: TGTGCCAGCAGTGCGCTGTGGGGAAGCAATCAGCCCCAGCATTTT
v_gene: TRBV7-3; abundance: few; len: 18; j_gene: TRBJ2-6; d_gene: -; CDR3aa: CASSLRETRASGANVLTF; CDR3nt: TGTGCCAGCAGCTTAAGGGAGACAAGGGCCTCTGGGGCCAACGTCCTGACTTTC
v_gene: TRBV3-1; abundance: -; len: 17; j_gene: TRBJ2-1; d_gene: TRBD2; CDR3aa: CASSPAYRLAGYNEQFF; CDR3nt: TGTGCCAGCAGCCCCGCATACCGACTAGCGGGGTACAATGAGCAGTTCTTC
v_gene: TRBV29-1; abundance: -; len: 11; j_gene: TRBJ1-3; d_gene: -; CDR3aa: CSVEGENTIYF; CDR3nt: TGCAGCGTTGAGGGGGAGAACACCATATATTTT
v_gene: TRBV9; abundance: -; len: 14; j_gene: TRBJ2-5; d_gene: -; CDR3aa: CASSVGAAQETQYF; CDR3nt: TGTGCCAGCAGCGTAGGTGCGGCCCAAGAGACCCAGTACTTC
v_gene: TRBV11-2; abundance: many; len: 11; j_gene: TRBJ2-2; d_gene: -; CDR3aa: CASSGAGELFF; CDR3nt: TGTGCCAGCAGCGGGGCAGGGGAGCTGTTTTTT
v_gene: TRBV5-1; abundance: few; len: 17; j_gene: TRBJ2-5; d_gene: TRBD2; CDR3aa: CASSLSPLAGDQETQYF; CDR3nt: TGCGCCAGCAGCTTGTCCCCACTAGCGGGGGACCAAGAGACCCAGTACTTC
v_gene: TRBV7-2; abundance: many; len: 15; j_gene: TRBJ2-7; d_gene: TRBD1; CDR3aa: CASSYTGTGSYEQYF; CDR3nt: TGTGCCAGCAGCTATACCGGGACAGGGTCCTACGAGCAGTACTTC
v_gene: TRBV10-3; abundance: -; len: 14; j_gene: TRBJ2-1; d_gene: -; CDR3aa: CAIARANKDNEQFF; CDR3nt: TGTGCCATCGCGCGGGCCAATAAGGACAATGAGCAGTTCTTC
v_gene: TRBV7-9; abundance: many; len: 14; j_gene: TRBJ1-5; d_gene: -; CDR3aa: CASSTAMSNQPQHF; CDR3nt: TGTGCCAGCAGCACCGCAATGAGCAATCAGCCCCAGCATTTT
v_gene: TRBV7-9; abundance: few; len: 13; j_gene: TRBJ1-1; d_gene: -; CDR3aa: CASSFWLNTEAFF; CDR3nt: TGTGCCAGCAGCTTTTGGCTGAACACTGAAGCTTTCTTT
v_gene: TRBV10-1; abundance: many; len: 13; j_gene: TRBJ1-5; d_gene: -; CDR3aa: CASSETGNQPQHF; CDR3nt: TGCGCCAGCAGTGAGACAGGCAATCAGCCCCAGCATTTT
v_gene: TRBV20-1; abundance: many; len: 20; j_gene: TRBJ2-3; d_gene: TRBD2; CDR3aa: CSAPRTSGGASRVNTDTQYF; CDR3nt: TGCAGTGCTCCAAGGACTAGCGGGGGGGCCTCTCGAGTGAACACAGATACGCAGTATTTT
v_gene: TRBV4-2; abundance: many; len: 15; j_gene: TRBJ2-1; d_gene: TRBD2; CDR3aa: CASSPEAGGPDEQFF; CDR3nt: TGTGCCAGCAGCCCAGAAGCGGGGGGGCCAGATGAGCAGTTCTTC
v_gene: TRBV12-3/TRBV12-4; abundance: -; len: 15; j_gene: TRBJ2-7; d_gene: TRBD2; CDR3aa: CASSLTWGGLREQYF; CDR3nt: TGTGCCAGCAGTTTGACCTGGGGGGGTTTGAGAGAGCAGTACTTC
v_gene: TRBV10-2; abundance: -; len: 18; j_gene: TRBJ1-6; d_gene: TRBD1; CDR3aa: CASKDRGLSSSYNSPLHF; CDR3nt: TGCGCCAGCAAGGACAGGGGCCTATCCAGCTCCTATAATTCACCCCTCCACTTT
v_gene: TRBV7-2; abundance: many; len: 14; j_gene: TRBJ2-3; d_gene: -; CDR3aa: CASRKGASTDTQYF; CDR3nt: TGTGCCAGCAGAAAAGGGGCTAGCACAGATACGCAGTATTTT
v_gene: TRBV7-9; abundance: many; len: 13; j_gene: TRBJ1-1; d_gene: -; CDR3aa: CASSTVRNTEAFF; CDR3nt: TGTGCCAGCAGCACCGTACGGAACACTGAAGCTTTCTTT
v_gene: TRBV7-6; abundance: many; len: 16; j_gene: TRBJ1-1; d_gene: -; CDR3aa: CASSLERGRQNTEAFF; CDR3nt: TGTGCCAGCAGCTTAGAGCGGGGAAGACAGAACACTGAAGCTTTCTTT
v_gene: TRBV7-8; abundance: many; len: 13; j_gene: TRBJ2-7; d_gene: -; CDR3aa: CASSPMGPSTGSF; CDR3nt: TGTGCCAGCAGCCCCATGGGACCCTCCACGGGGTCCTTC
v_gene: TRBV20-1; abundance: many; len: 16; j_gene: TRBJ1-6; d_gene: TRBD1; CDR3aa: CSATRGQGSYNSPLHF; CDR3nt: TGCAGTGCTACCAGAGGACAGGGATCCTATAATTCACCCCTCCACTTT
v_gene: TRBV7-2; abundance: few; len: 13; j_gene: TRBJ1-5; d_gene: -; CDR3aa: CASSLPGDQPQHF; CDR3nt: TGTGCCAGCAGCTTACCAGGGGATCAGCCCCAGCATTTT
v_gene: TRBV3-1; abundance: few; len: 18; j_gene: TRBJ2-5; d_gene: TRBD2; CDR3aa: CASSHTTSGGPIGETQYF; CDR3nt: TGTGCCAGCAGCCATACGACTAGCGGGGGACCTATTGGAGAGACCCAGTACTTC
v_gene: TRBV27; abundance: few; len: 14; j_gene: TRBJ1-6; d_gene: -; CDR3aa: CASSLLAVNSPLHF; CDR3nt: TGTGCCAGCAGTTTATTGGCCGTTAATTCACCCCTCCACTTT
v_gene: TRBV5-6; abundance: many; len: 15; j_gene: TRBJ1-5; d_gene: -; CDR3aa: CASSLTGQGYQPQHF; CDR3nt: TGTGCCAGCAGCTTGACGGGGCAGGGATATCAGCCCCAGCATTTT
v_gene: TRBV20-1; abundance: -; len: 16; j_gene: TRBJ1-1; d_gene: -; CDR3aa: CSARSPFQTGTTQAFF; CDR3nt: TGCAGTGCTAGATCCCCCTTTCAGACAGGAACCACGCAAGCTTTCTTT
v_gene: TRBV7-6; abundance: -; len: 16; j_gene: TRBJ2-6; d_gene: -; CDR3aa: CASSLAGGSGANVLTF; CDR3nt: TGTGCCAGCAGCTTAGCGGGTGGGTCTGGGGCCAACGTCCTGACTTTC
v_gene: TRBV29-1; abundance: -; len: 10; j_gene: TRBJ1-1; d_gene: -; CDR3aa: CSVGAPEAFF; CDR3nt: TGCAGCGTTGGGGCCCCTGAAGCTTTCTTT
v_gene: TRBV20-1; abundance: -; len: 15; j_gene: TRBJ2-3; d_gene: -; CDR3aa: CSARGAGFSTDTQYF; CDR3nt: TGCAGTGCTAGAGGTGCAGGTTTTAGCACAGATACGCAGTATTTT
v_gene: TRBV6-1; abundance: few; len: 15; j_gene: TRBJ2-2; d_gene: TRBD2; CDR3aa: CASTAGTMDTGELFF; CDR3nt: TGTGCCAGTACCGCCGGGACTATGGACACCGGGGAGCTGTTTTTT
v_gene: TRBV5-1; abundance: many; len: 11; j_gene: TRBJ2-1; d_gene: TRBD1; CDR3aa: CASSEQGEQFF; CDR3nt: TGCGCCAGCAGTGAACAGGGGGAGCAGTTCTTC
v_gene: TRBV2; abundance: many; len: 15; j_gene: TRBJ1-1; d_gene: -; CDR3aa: CASTLFQGLGTEAFF; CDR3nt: TGTGCCAGCACTCTTTTTCAGGGTTTGGGCACTGAAGCTTTCTTT
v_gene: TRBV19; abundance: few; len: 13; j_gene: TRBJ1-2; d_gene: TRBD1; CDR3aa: CASSGQVNYGYTF; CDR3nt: TGTGCCAGTAGTGGACAGGTTAACTATGGCTACACCTTC
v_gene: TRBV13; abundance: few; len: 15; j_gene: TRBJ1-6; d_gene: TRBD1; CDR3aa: CASRPTGTGDSPLHF; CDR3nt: TGTGCCAGCAGGCCTACCGGGACAGGGGATTCACCCCTCCACTTT
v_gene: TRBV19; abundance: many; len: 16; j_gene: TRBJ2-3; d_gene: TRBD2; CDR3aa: CASRGTSGGARGTQYF; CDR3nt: TGTGCCAGTAGAGGGACTAGCGGGGGCGCGAGGGGTACGCAGTATTTT
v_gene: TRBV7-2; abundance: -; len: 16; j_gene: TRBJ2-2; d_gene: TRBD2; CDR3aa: CASSLQAGASTGELFF; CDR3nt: TGTGCCAGCAGCTTACAAGCGGGGGCCTCCACCGGGGAGCTGTTTTTT